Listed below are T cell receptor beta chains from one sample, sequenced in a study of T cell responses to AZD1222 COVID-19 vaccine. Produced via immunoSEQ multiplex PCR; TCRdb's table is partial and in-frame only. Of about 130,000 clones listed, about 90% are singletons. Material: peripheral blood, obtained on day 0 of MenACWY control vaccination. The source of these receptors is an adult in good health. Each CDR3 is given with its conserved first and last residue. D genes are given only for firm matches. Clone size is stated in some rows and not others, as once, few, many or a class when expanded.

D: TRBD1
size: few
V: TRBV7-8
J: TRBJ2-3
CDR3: CASSLYRGSADTQYF
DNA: TGTGCCAGCAGCCTGTACAGGGGATCGGCAGATACGCAGTATTTT

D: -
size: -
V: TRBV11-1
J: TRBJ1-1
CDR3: CASSLFSGTNTEAFF
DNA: TGTGCCAGCAGCTTATTCTCCGGGACTAACACTGAAGCTTTCTTT

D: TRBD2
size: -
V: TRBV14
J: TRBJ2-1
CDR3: CASSQDVVVGLAGVYNEQFF
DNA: TGTGCCAGCAGCCAAGATGTGGTGGTAGGACTAGCGGGAGTCTACAATGAGCAGTTCTTC

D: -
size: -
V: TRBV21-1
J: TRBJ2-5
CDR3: CASSKDADSQVANQETQYF
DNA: TGTGCCAGCAGCAAAGACGCGGACAGTCAGGTGGCAAATCAAGAGACCCAGTACTTC

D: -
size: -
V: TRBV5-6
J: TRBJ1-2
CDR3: CASSFQGYGYTF
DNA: TGTGCCAGCAGCTTTCAGGGCTATGGCTACACCTTC

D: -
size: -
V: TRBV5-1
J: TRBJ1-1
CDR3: CATRSGGGGTEAFF
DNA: TGCGCCACCCGGTCGGGGGGAGGTGGCACTGAAGCTTTCTTT

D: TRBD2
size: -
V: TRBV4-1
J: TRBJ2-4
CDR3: CASSQYWREALGAKNIQYF
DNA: TGCGCCAGCAGCCAATACTGGCGGGAGGCCCTGGGGGCCAAAAACATTCAGTACTTC

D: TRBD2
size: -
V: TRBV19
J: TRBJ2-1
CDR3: CASSSGRGSEQFF
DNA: TGTGCCAGTAGTAGCGGGAGGGGCAGTGAGCAGTTCTTC

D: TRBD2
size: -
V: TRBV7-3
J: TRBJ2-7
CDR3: CASSPGLAGVHEQYF
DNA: TGTGCCAGCAGCCCCGGACTAGCGGGAGTCCACGAGCAGTACTTC

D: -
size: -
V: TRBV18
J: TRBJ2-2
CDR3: CASFSRGAEGNTGELFF
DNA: TGTGCCAGCTTCTCCCGAGGCGCGGAGGGTAACACCGGGGAGCTGTTTTTT

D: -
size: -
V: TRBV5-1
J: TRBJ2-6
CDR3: CASSATAGANVLTF
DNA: TGCGCCAGCAGCGCCACAGCTGGGGCCAACGTCCTGACTTTC

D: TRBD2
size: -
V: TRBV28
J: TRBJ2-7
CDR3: CASSPLAWGGSEQYF
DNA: TGTGCCAGCAGTCCCCTGGCGTGGGGGGGGTCCGAGCAGTACTTC

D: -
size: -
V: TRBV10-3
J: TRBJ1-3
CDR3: CAISDSGSGNTIYF
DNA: TGTGCCATCAGTGACTCGGGGTCTGGAAACACCATATATTTT

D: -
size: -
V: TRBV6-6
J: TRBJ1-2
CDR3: CASSPERFGIPNYGYTF
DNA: TGTGCCAGCAGTCCTGAGAGATTTGGGATCCCTAACTATGGCTACACCTTC

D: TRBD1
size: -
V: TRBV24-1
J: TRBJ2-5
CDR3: CATSDWTGPETQYF
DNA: TGTGCCACCAGTGATTGGACAGGTCCAGAGACCCAGTACTTC

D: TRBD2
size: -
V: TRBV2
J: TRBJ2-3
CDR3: CASRIAGVVDTQYF
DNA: TGTGCCAGCAGGATAGCGGGAGTTGTGGATACGCAGTATTTT

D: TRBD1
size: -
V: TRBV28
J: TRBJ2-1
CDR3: CASRRWGTGGAARVYNEQFF
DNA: TGTGCCAGCAGACGATGGGGGACAGGGGGCGCCGCTCGGGTGTACAATGAGCAGTTCTTC

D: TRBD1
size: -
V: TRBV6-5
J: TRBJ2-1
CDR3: CASSYSPGGDHNEQFF
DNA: TGTGCCAGCAGTTACTCCCCAGGGGGTGATCACAATGAGCAGTTCTTC

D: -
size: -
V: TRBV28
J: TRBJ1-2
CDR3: CASSTLRGTGYGYTF
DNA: TGTGCCAGCAGTACATTACGCGGGACGGGCTATGGCTACACCTTC

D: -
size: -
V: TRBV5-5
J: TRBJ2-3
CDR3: CASSFVGGSTDTQYF
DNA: TGTGCCAGCAGCTTCGTCGGGGGATCCACAGATACGCAGTATTTT

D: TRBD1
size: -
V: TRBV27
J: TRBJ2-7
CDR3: CASRPLAGTGIYNEQYF
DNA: TGTGCCAGCAGACCTCTCGCCGGGACAGGGATATATAACGAGCAGTACTTC

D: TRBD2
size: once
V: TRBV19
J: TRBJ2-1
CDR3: CASSMGLAGNEQFF
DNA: TGTGCCAGTAGTATGGGACTAGCGGGGAATGAGCAGTTCTTC

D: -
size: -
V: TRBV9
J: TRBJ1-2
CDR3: CASSVEGHTYGYTF
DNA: TGTGCCAGCAGCGTAGAGGGACACACCTATGGCTACACCTTC

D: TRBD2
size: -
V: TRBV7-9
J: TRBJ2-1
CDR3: CASSLGLAAYNEQFF
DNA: TGTGCCAGCAGCTTAGGACTAGCGGCATACAATGAGCAGTTCTTC

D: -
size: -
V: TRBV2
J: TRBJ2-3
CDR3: CASSDMGEQSTDTQYF
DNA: TGTGCCAGCAGTGACATGGGAGAACAAAGCACAGATACGCAGTATTTT